This T cell receptor beta chain appears in the sequencing data of a study of blood T cell repertoires in COVID-19. Across the study: Both acute and convalescent COVID-19 samples were obtained from the United States, Italy and Spain. Sources were T cells, B-cell-depleted T cells, or PBMCs; the material itself was cDNA or gDNA.

As handled by the study authors: Reference gene primer amplification gave nucleated cell count estimates. Assay: immunoSEQ multiplex PCR; the TCRdb copy retains only in-frame clones and omits some. Clonal size and the V and J genes are those of that table, whereas D and trimming came from the DNA. The sample holds 85,000 to 95,000 clones; 80% to 90% are singletons and the top ten take about 5%. With 3 bases clipped from V and 7 bases from J, the junction kept 22 bases outside the gene matches. CDR3 length: 19 amino acids. V gene TRBV23-1 combines with J gene TRBJ2-7; TRBD1 aligns across 9 bases. TRBV23-1 belongs to the ORF category, with a function that is uncertain. Specimen: peripheral blood. The TCR sequence derives from a woman older than 75 with active COVID-19. The CDR3 sequence: CASSQERTGEIALNWEQYF. CDR3 nucleotide sequence: TGCGCCAGCAGTCAGGAAAGGACAGGGGAAATCGCCCTTAACTGGGAGCAGTACTTC.